Listed here are 28 T cell receptor beta chains from one sample, sequenced in a study of post-analysis software for immune sequencing data. Antigens of these TCRs are unknown. Tagging with unique molecular identifiers was a feature of the TCR beta cDNA libraries. TCRdb processed the PCR reads anew with MiXCR; each CDR3 protein has one entry. This sample has 650,000 to 900,000 distinct CDR3 sequences; under 60% occur once, and the top ten carry roughly 4.5%. Study conclusions and caveats: Roughly five TRBV segments appeared more often in patients than in controls, and TRBV5-6, TRBV5-1 and TRBV20-1 were among these.

Sequenced input: blood. The receptors stem from a girl between 10 and 17 years old with multiple sclerosis.

This clonotype was detected a few times. This chain links TRBV27 with TRBJ1-2; weak D call: TRBD1 (5 bases). Trimming removed 2 bases from V and 5 bases from J, with 15 bases in between. Per germline, CDR1 MNHEY and CDR2 SMNVEV (reference sequence). The CDR3 covers 15 residues. CDR3 sequence: CASSLGGANLYGYTF. Here the CDR3 DNA reads TGTGCCAGCAGTTTAGGAGGGGCGAACCTTTATGGCTACACCTTC.

The rearrangement joins TRBV7-3 to TRBJ2-3, with D tentatively TRBD2 (5 bases). The CDR3 extends over 16 amino acids. The germline CDR1 and CDR2 sequences are SGHTA and FQGTGA. V lost 2 bases and J lost 2, with 14 bases in between. The CDR3 reads CASSLGPGSVTDTQYF. The DNA for the CDR3 is TGTGCCAGCAGCTTAGGACCGGGATCAGTCACAGATACGCAGTATTTT.

The chain has TRBV7-8 and TRBJ2-5; maybe TRBD2 (6 bases). Germline values: CDR1 SGHVS, CDR2 FQNEAQ. This CDR3 is 15 amino acids long. Between the trimmed V and J ends, which lost 1 base and 2 bases, there was a span of 11 bases. The CDR3 region is CASSLGSRGQETQYF. The CDR3 nucleotides read TGTGCCAGCAGCTTAGGTAGCCGGGGGCAAGAGACCCAGTACTTC.

The chain combines TRBV7-2 with TRBJ2-7; 13 positions match TRBD2. From germline, CDR1 is SGHTA and CDR2 FQGNSA. This CDR3 spans 18 amino acids. J gave up 3 bases and V 1 base, and 9 bases lay outside the gene matches. DNA of the CDR3: TGTGCCAGCAGCTTAGTGACGGGACTAGCGGGAACATACTACGAGCAGTACTTC. Protein sequence: CASSLVTGLAGTYYEQYF.

This clonotype turned up a few times. V and J are TRBV10-3 and TRBJ2-7; 11 nucleotides align to TRBD1. This CDR3 region has 13 residues. The germline CDR1 and CDR2 sequences are ENHRY and SYGVKD. The V gene end was trimmed by 10 bases and the J gene end by 4 bases; junction bases not matched to a gene: 6. The CDR3 DNA follows: TGTGCCAGCGGGACAGGGGGATTATACGAGCAGTACTTC. Translation: CASGTGGLYEQYF.

The chain has TRBV29-1 and TRBJ1-1, with 8 bases aligning to TRBD1. V lost 6 bases to trimming and J lost 1 base; unmatched junction nucleotides: 4. From germline, CDR1 is SQVTM and CDR2 ANQGSEA. The CDR3 has 13 amino acids. The CDR3 DNA follows: TGCAGCGTCCGACAGGGGTCGAACACTGAAGCTTTCTTT. It encodes CSVRQGSNTEAFF.

In the case of this clonotype: This may stem from a read error, because a much larger clone lies one nucleotide away. The chain is built from TRBV29-1 and TRBJ2-1; 8 nucleotides agree with TRBD2. CDR3 length: 15 residues. CDR1 and CDR2 (germline): SQVTM, ANQGSEA. The V and J ends lost 2 bases and 9 bases, in that order; junction bases with no gene match: 12. CDR3 nucleotide sequence: TGCAGCGTTGAAATTGCGGGAGGTGCTGTCAGTGAGCAGTTCTTC. It encodes CSVEIAGGAVSEQFF.

V gene TRBV5-1 combines with J gene TRBJ1-2; tentatively, D is TRBD1 (6 bases). This CDR3 contains 17 residues. V lost 5 bases and J lost 4, with 24 bases in between. Germline V lookup: CDR1 SGHRS, CDR2 YFSETQ. The CDR3 DNA reads TGCGCCAGCAGACCTAAGCCCCGACAGGATGGGCTCTATGGCTACACCTTC. The encoded protein is CASRPKPRQDGLYGYTF.

CDR3 protein: CSVEVTLGGGYEETQYF. For the CDR3, the DNA is TGCAGCGTTGAAGTTACGTTGGGGGGAGGCTATGAAGAGACCCAGTACTTC. The V gene is TRBV29-1, the J gene TRBJ2-5, with D possibly TRBD2 on 6 matching bases. The CDR3 spans 17 residues. Germline loops: CDR1 SQVTM, CDR2 ANQGSEA. The V and J ends lost 1 base and 3 bases respectively, with 21 bases between them.

V is TRBV21-1 and J is TRBJ1-5; the DNA was not used to check the table's D call, TRBD1. TRBV21-1 is noted as a pseudogene. CDR3 length equals 14 residues. CDR3 coding DNA: TGTGCCAGCAGCCCGAATACCGGGTATCAGCCCCAGCATTTT. Protein: CASSPNTGYQPQHF.

Written as DNA, the CDR3 is TGTGCCAGCAGTTTGGGGACTAGCGGGAGAGCCTACAATGAGCAGTTCTTC. Translated: CASSLGTSGRAYNEQFF. The chain has TRBV12-3 or TRBV12-4 and TRBJ2-1, with TRBD2 matching over 14 bases. J was trimmed by 2 bases and V by 3 bases; bases with no gene match: 3. The CDR3 has 17 amino acids.

This clonotype was seen once. The chain joins TRBV15 to TRBJ1-2; possibly TRBD1 for D (5 bases). Germline V gene lookup returns CDR1 LNHNV and CDR2 YYDKDF (reference sequence). CDR3 length equals 13 residues. Trimming left V 8 bases short and J 1 base short, with 11 bases between. Here the CDR3 DNA reads TGTGCCACCGGGACCGGGTTTAACTATGGCTACACCTTC. Translation: CATGTGFNYGYTF.

The J gene is TRBJ2-1, the V gene TRBV29-1; TRBD2 matches at 10 bases. V was clipped by 4 bases and J by 5 bases; unmatched bases: 5. Germline V lookup: CDR1 SQVTM, CDR2 ANQGSEA. This CDR3 spans 14 amino acids. Here the CDR3 reads CSVGDLAGDNEQFF. In DNA, the CDR3 is TGCAGCGTTGGTGACCTAGCGGGGGACAATGAGCAGTTCTTC.

The V gene is TRBV7-2, the J gene TRBJ2-5; 14 bases map to TRBD2. The CDR3 has 16 amino acids. Per the germline V gene, CDR1 is SGHTA and CDR2 is FQGNSA. V lost 5 bases to trimming and J lost 5 bases; unmatched junction nucleotides: 7. CDR3 in amino acids: CASSPKGTSGSETQYF. As DNA, the CDR3 is TGTGCCAGCAGCCCGAAAGGGACTAGCGGGAGTGAGACCCAGTACTTC.

J is TRBJ2-5 and V is TRBV2; possibly TRBD1 or TRBD2 for D (6 bases each). The CDR3 is 13 amino acids. CDR1 is SNHLY and CDR2 is FYNNEI in the germline V gene. V lost 7 bases and J lost 3, with 12 bases in between. The CDR3 region has the DNA TGTGCCAGCAATAGGGGGGCGGAAGAGACCCAGTACTTC. Amino acid sequence: CASNRGAEETQYF. Full variable domain (remainder filled in from reference TRBV2 and TRBJ2-5): EPEVTQTPSHQVTQMGQEVILRCVPISNHLYFYWYRQILGQKVEFLVSFYNNEISEKSEIFDDQFSVERPDGSNFTLKIRSTKLEDSAMYFCASNRGAEETQYFGPGTRLLVL.

This clonotype has a single count. The chain uses TRBV20-1 and TRBJ2-5, with 10 nucleotides matching TRBD1. The J call could be wrong; TRBJ2-7 is a better fit for the DNA end. The CDR3 sequence is 15 residues long. The germline gives CDR1 DFQATT, CDR2 SNEGSKA (reference sequence). The CDR3 reads CSARKLRDRGDEQYF. In DNA, the CDR3 is TGCAGTGCTAGAAAGCTCCGGGACAGGGGCGACGAGCAGTACTTC.

V gene TRBV7-9 combines with J gene TRBJ2-1; 13 nucleotides agree with TRBD2. The CDR3 is made up of 17 amino acids. CDR1 and CDR2 (germline): SEHNR, FQNEAQ (reference sequence). Trimming cost V 5 bases and J 4 bases; bases outside gene matches: 8. The CDR3 nucleotides read TGTGCCAGCAGCCCCGGGACTAGCGGGACCGCTTACAATGAGCAGTTCTTC. It translates to CASSPGTSGTAYNEQFF.

The chain has TRBV4-1 and TRBJ2-3; no firm D call. The V and J ends lost 1 base and 5 bases respectively, with 16 bases between them. The length of the CDR3 is 16 residues. CDR1 and CDR2 from the germline V gene are MGHRA and YSYEKL. The CDR3 bases are TGCGCCAGCAGCCAAGGGATTCTGCCGAACGGAGATACGCAGTATTTT. Its protein product is CASSQGILPNGDTQYF.

This chain uses TRBV7-8 with TRBJ2-7; TRBD1 matches 8 bases. Germline CDR1 reads SGHVS; CDR2 reads FQNEAQ. The trim removed 8 bases at V and 2 bases at J, leaving 11 bases unmatched. The CDR3 is 15 amino acids. CDR3 DNA: TGTGCCAGCTCAGGGGGCCTAGCTGTTCCCTACGAGCAGTACTTC. It specifies CASSGGLAVPYEQYF.

This clonotype was observed a few times. The CDR3: CSARDWDPREQYF. CDR3 sequence (DNA): TGCAGTGCTAGAGACTGGGACCCCCGGGAGCAGTACTTC. The V and J genes are TRBV20-1 and TRBJ2-7; the D call may be TRBD1 or TRBD2 (5 bases each). There are 13 residues in the CDR3. The germline V and J ends were trimmed by 0 bases and 7 bases, with 13 bases remaining between them. Germline V gene sequence: CDR1 DFQATT, CDR2 SNEGSKA (reference sequence).

V and J are TRBV7-2 and TRBJ2-5, with TRBD2 identical over 9 bases. CDR1 and CDR2 from the germline V gene are SGHTA and FQGNSA. CDR3 length: 14 amino acids. The J segment lost 11 bases and the V segment lost 4 bases, leaving 11 bases of the junction unmatched. CDR3 sequence reads: CASSSLAGIGEQYF. Written as DNA, the CDR3 is TGTGCCAGCAGCTCCCTAGCGGGAATAGGAGAGCAGTACTTC.

This clonotype has more than one count but fewer than ten. This rearrangement joins TRBV2 to TRBJ1-2; 8 nucleotides match TRBD1. The CDR3 length is 12 residues. Germline values: CDR1 SNHLY, CDR2 FYNNEI. The V gene end was trimmed by 7 bases and the J gene end by 7 bases; junction bases not matched to a gene: 5. The chain's CDR3 is CASIGQGGGYTF. In nucleotides, the CDR3 is TGTGCCAGCATCGGACAGGGAGGTGGCTACACCTTC.

A few counts support this clonotype. The CDR3 loop is CASSLEAWGSGNIQYF. In nucleotides, the CDR3 is TGTGCCAGCAGCTTGGAGGCCTGGGGTTCCGGAAACATTCAGTACTTC. This chain connects TRBV5-6 to TRBJ2-4; D not certain. Trimming took 0 bases from V and 6 from J, leaving 16 bases between them. The CDR3 has 16 residues. CDR1 is SGHDT and CDR2 is YYEEEE in the germline V gene.

The chain has TRBV10-3 and TRBJ2-3, with 7 nucleotides matching TRBD2. This CDR3 has 17 residues. Germline V gene data show CDR1 as ENHRY and CDR2 as SYGVKD. With 5 bases clipped from V and 2 bases from J, the junction kept 13 bases outside the gene matches. CDR3 coding DNA: TGTGCCATCAGTCTCCTTCTAGCGGCTACTCCCACAGATACGCAGTATTTT. Translated: CAISLLLAATPTDTQYF.

J is TRBJ2-1 and V is TRBV27; 7 nucleotides agree with TRBD2. From germline, CDR1 is MNHEY and CDR2 SMNVEV (reference sequence). The V and J ends lost 4 bases and 5 bases, in that order; junction bases with no gene match: 8. This CDR3 spans 15 amino acids. The CDR3 loop reads CASSWGLADNNEQFF. The DNA for the CDR3 is TGTGCCAGCAGTTGGGGCCTAGCGGATAACAATGAGCAGTTCTTC.

The chain carries TRBV28 and TRBJ2-5; the match to TRBD1 covers 8 bases. The last part of the DNA fits TRBJ2-7 better; the J call may be wrong. CDR1 and CDR2 from the germline V gene are MDHEN and SYDVKM. This CDR3 is 14 amino acids long. CDR3 sequence reads: CASRSGTGGYEQYF. CDR3 DNA: TGTGCCAGCAGATCCGGGACAGGAGGCTACGAGCAGTACTTC.

The genes are TRBV6-6 and TRBJ1-1, with TRBD1 as a possible D gene (5 bases). This CDR3 region has 14 residues. CDR1 is MNHNY, CDR2 SVGAGI, per germline (reference sequence). V lost 4 bases, J lost 4 bases, and 13 bases lay in between. The CDR3 sequence is CASSSKGYGTEAFF. CDR3 in DNA: TGTGCCAGCAGTTCGAAGGGGTATGGCACTGAAGCTTTCTTT.

The chain carries TRBV15 and TRBJ2-7, with TRBD2 matching over 10 bases. Trimming cost V 2 bases and J 6 bases; bases outside gene matches: 16. The CDR3 totals 18 residues. Germline V CDR1 and CDR2: LNHNV, YYDKDF (reference sequence). CDR3 amino acids: CATSRLRPIAGGQAEQYF. In DNA form, the CDR3 reads TGTGCCACCAGCAGATTACGCCCTATAGCGGGAGGTCAGGCCGAGCAGTACTTC.